This TCR beta chain was obtained from a study of cytomegalovirus exposure and HLA in healthy donors. Looking at the study overall: The Caucasian-associated ancestry cluster contained 81% of the approximately 420 genotyped donors.

The junction had 6 bases not matched to a gene; V was cut back by 1 base and J by 6 bases. CDR3 size: 15 residues. Germline-derived CDR1 and CDR2 are SSHAT and FNYEAQ (reference sequence). This PCR relied on a set of 60 Vbeta primers and 13 Jbeta primers. The repertoire was sequenced with immunoSEQ multiplex PCR; TCRdb's copy has only in-frame clones and lacks some. The table shows more than 85,000 clones, with roughly 79% occurring only once. Material: PBMCs. The source of this sequence is a woman in her 30s in good health and CMV-seronegative. The chain joins TRBV7-7 to TRBJ2-1; 7 bases fit TRBD2. CDR3 sequence reads: CASSLELAATNEQFF. CDR3 bases: TGTGCCAGCAGCTTAGAGCTAGCGGCTACCAATGAGCAGTTCTTC.